These T cell receptor beta chains were read from a single sample in a study of blood T cell repertoires in COVID-19. Some clones are missing from TCRdb's copy, which holds only in-frame ones; the method was immunoSEQ multiplex PCR. Of around 200,000 clones in the sample, roughly 83% are singletons; the top ten hold 5% to 7%. Sequencing input: PBMCs or T cells enriched from blood (not recorded which). These receptors were taken from a middle-aged man with acute COVID-19. Both conserved end residues are part of each CDR3.

v_gene	j_gene	CDR3aa
TRBV5-1	TRBJ2-5	CASVGLAGGAQYF
TRBV18	TRBJ2-5	CASSPRGVGETQYF
TRBV6-4	TRBJ2-7	CASRSTAGGSYEQYF
TRBV9	TRBJ2-5	CASSVGGTIPETQYF
TRBV21-1	TRBJ1-6	CASSEQGALESPLHF
TRBV29-1	TRBJ2-3	CSVVDRGGTDTQYF
TRBV30	TRBJ1-1	CAWSVWNTEAFF
TRBV18	TRBJ2-1	CASSYLAGDYNEQFF
TRBV28	TRBJ2-6	CASSLLDFSSSGANVLTF
TRBV2	TRBJ2-7	CASSTYPGLAGGYEQYF
TRBV10-3	TRBJ2-2	CATTGLAGTGTGELFF
TRBV4-1	TRBJ1-5	CASSPDRGNNQPQHF
TRBV6-5	TRBJ1-1	CASRADIDEAFF
TRBV29-1	TRBJ1-4	CSVGSRTLDREKLFF
TRBV7-2	TRBJ1-5	CASSSTAEPFQPQHF
TRBV10-2	TRBJ1-4	CASTGQGEKLFF
TRBV18	TRBJ2-7	CASSLRQGEDEQYF
TRBV12-3/TRBV12-4	TRBJ1-5	CASTLDRGQPQHF
TRBV25-1	TRBJ1-2	CASSGYSGYGYTF
TRBV5-1	TRBJ2-7	CASSLDGTFDEQYF
TRBV5-1	TRBJ1-2	CASRGQAGGMPYGYTF
TRBV7-6	TRBJ2-1	CASSQRRTSRNNEQFF
TRBV12-3/TRBV12-4	TRBJ2-7	CASRQEGEQYF
TRBV4-3	TRBJ2-1	CASSQSGEGWNEQFF
TRBV2	TRBJ1-2	CASTDSLLYGYTF
TRBV6-5	TRBJ2-1	CASSLTSESYNEQFF
TRBV5-1	TRBJ2-5	CASSERTGGRLGTQYF
TRBV19	TRBJ2-6	CASGTGYSGANVLTF
TRBV7-2	TRBJ1-1	CASFRGTEAFF
TRBV20-1	TRBJ2-3	CSATSGEAQYF
TRBV9	TRBJ1-6	CASSVSESNSPLHF
TRBV10-3	TRBJ2-7	CAAAGQEDYEQYF
TRBV7-8	TRBJ1-2	CASSPSRGQGGYGYTF
TRBV9	TRBJ2-2	CASSGLAGVGGELFF
TRBV28	TRBJ1-1	CASSPDRGATEAFF
TRBV4-1	TRBJ1-6	CASSQAGTGNSPLHF
TRBV12-3/TRBV12-4	TRBJ1-2	CASSLGGGYTF
TRBV5-4	TRBJ2-5	CASGGGQGGETQYF
TRBV5-1	TRBJ2-4	CASSLAFSAIAKNIQYF
TRBV6-5	TRBJ2-3	CASSSRRTDTQYF
TRBV15	TRBJ2-2	CATSYLAGVIGELFF
TRBV28	TRBJ2-2	CASSWTGANTGELFF
TRBV7-9	TRBJ2-7	CASSQTPGKQYF
TRBV3-1/TRBV3-2	TRBJ2-1	CASSQGTANEQFF
TRBV10-3	TRBJ2-1	CAIRNSSSYNEQFF
TRBV6-5	TRBJ1-5	CASGQLYSNQPQHF
TRBV5-1	TRBJ2-2	CASSTSAGGPTGELFF
TRBV6-4	TRBJ1-2	CASSEERGSIGYTF
TRBV11-2	TRBJ1-4	CASSPRGPGGRGTNEKLFF